Presented here are 22 T cell receptor beta chains from one specimen sequenced in a study of blood T cell repertoires in COVID-19. Method: immunoSEQ multiplex PCR; TCRdb's copy keeps in-frame clones and lacks some. The data contain about 250,000 clones, roughly 84% of them singletons. Sequenced material: peripheral blood. These receptors all stem from a middle-aged man with acute or convalescent COVID-19.

This sequence joins TRBV27 and TRBJ1-1; D uncertain. The CDR3 covers 12 residues. CDR1 is MNHEY, CDR2 SMNVEV, per germline (reference sequence). V lost 8 bases and J 3 bases, leaving 10 bases between the germline ends. The CDR3 spells CASRGQYTEAFF. The CDR3 DNA follows: TGTGCCAGCCGTGGGCAGTACACTGAAGCTTTCTTT.

The chain couples TRBV6-5 to TRBJ2-3; 7 bases are a match to TRBD2. The CDR3 runs 15 residues. V lost 2 bases, J lost 6 bases, and 8 bases stayed unmatched. Per the germline V gene, CDR1 is MNHEY and CDR2 is SVGAGI. CDR3 nucleotides: TGTGCCAGCAGTTACGGGGCGGGAGAGGTGGATACGCAGTATTTT. It is translated as CASSYGAGEVDTQYF.

The gene calls are TRBV30 and TRBJ1-1; D is possibly TRBD1 (5 bases). V lost 3 bases to trimming and J lost 1 base, with 15 bases between them. Germline assignment: CDR1 GTSNPN and CDR2 SVGIG (reference sequence). The CDR3 is made up of 15 amino acids. For the CDR3, the DNA is TGTGCCTGGAGCCACGGGGGAGGGAGGAACACTGAAGCTTTCTTT. It codes for CAWSHGGGRNTEAFF.

The V and J genes are TRBV5-4 and TRBJ2-1, with a tentative D call TRBD2 (6 bases). This CDR3 has 15 amino acids. Germline V gene data show CDR1 as SGHNT and CDR2 as YYREEE (reference sequence). Between the trimmed V and J ends, which lost 4 bases and 4 bases, there was a span of 15 bases. The CDR3 loop reads CASSSRDLLYNEQFF. Written as DNA, the CDR3 is TGTGCCAGCAGCAGTCGGGACTTACTATACAATGAGCAGTTCTTC.

The rearrangement uses TRBV9 and TRBJ1-6; a weak D match, TRBD1 (6 bases). Germline CDR1 is SGDLS and CDR2 is YYNGEE. V lost 2 bases and J lost 5, with 8 bases in between. This CDR3 comprises 14 residues. CDR3 in DNA: TGTGCCAGCAGCGTCGGACAGAATAATTCACCCCTCCACTTT. This translates into CASSVGQNNSPLHF.

The gene calls are TRBV29-1 and TRBJ1-2, with a possible D match to TRBD1 (6 bases). CDR3 length: 16 amino acids. Trimming pared 2 bases from V and 2 bases from J, leaving 18 bases between. The germline gives CDR1 SQVTM, CDR2 ANQGSEA. This CDR3 reads CSVESGEGEVNYGYTF. The CDR3, as DNA: TGCAGCGTTGAAAGCGGAGAGGGGGAAGTGAACTATGGCTACACCTTC.

The genes are TRBV25-1 and TRBJ2-3; TRBD2 aligns across 8 bases. The germline V gene encodes CDR1 MGHDK and CDR2 SYGVNS. The J segment lost 6 bases and the V segment lost 5 bases, leaving 13 bases of the junction unmatched. The CDR3 extends over 16 amino acids. As DNA, the CDR3 is TGTGCCAGCAGTACGCGGGGTAGCGGGATAGGGGATACGCAGTATTTT. Protein product: CASSTRGSGIGDTQYF.

This sequence joins TRBV6-5 and TRBJ2-1; TRBD2 aligns across 7 bases. Trimming removed 6 bases from V and 4 bases from J; junction bases left unmatched: 6. The CDR3 is made up of 14 amino acids. Per germline, CDR1 MNHEY and CDR2 SVGAGI. The CDR3 sequence: CASSSRGSYNEQFF. In nucleotides, the CDR3 is TGTGCCAGCAGCTCGCGGGGGTCTTACAATGAGCAGTTCTTC.

The chain employs TRBV5-1 and TRBJ2-3; 13 bases are shared with TRBD2. Germline CDR1 is SGHRS and CDR2 is YFSETQ. The CDR3 has 17 amino acids. The V segment lost 4 bases and the J segment 4 bases; nucleotides outside the gene matches: 9. In DNA form, the CDR3 reads TGCGCCAGCAGCATACGATCGGGACTAGCGGGACCAGATACGCAGTATTTT. This sequence encodes CASSIRSGLAGPDTQYF.

V and J are TRBV10-3 and TRBJ1-1, with D possibly TRBD1 on 6 matching bases. Germline V gene sequence: CDR1 ENHRY, CDR2 SYGVKD. The CDR3 length is 14 residues. The ends were cut back, 5 bases at V and 1 base at J, with 11 bases in the middle. CDR3 sequence reads: CAISRDIENTEAFF. The DNA of the CDR3 is TGTGCCATCAGTCGGGACATAGAGAACACTGAAGCTTTCTTT.

The J gene is TRBJ2-3, the V gene TRBV18; 12 bases map to TRBD1. The CDR3 is made up of 14 amino acids. Germline CDR1 is KGHSH and CDR2 is LQKENI. V trimming: 3 bases; J trimming: 8 bases; junction bases outside the gene matches: 3. Here the CDR3 DNA reads TGTGCCAGCTCACCGGGACAGGGGGCAGGTACGCAGTATTTT. Its translation is CASSPGQGAGTQYF.

V gene TRBV3-1 (or the pseudogene TRBV3-2) combines with J gene TRBJ2-3; TRBD1 matches 10 bases. V trimming: 7 bases; J trimming: 6 bases; junction bases outside the gene matches: 10. Per germline, CDR1 LGHDT and CDR2 YNNKEL (reference sequence). This CDR3 comprises 15 residues. CDR3 nucleotides: TGTGCCAGCAAGGAGGGACAGGGGATTTCGGATACGCAGTATTTT. Encoded protein: CASKEGQGISDTQYF.

The chain uses TRBV3-1 (or the pseudogene TRBV3-2) and TRBJ1-1; 9 positions match TRBD1. The germline CDR1 and CDR2 sequences are LGHDT and YNNKEL (reference sequence). The CDR3 length is 19 residues. Trimming took 0 bases from V and 6 from J; bases not matched to a gene: 17. DNA of the CDR3: TGTGCCAGCAGCCAAGAATTATTTTCGACGGGACAGGGAGGACCTGAAGCTTTCTTT. It yields the protein CASSQELFSTGQGGPEAFF.

The chain combines TRBV10-1 with TRBJ2-1; D may be TRBD2 (6 bases). Germline CDR1 is WNHNN and CDR2 is SYGVQD (reference sequence). The CDR3 has 13 amino acids. V was pared by 8 bases and J by 8 bases, with 16 bases between. CDR3 nucleotides: TGCGCCAGCTCTCCGGGACTTTGGGATGAGCAGTTCTTC. It translates to CASSPGLWDEQFF.

The V gene is TRBV3-1 (or the pseudogene TRBV3-2), the J gene TRBJ1-5; D may be TRBD1 (5 bases). The CDR3 covers 14 residues. Germline V gives CDR1 LGHDT, CDR2 YNNKEL (reference sequence). V dropped 1 base and J dropped 7 bases, with 11 bases sitting between them. CDR3 in DNA: TGTGCCAGCAGCCAAGGCTGGGGCAGCCAGCCCCAGCATTTT. Translated, it gives CASSQGWGSQPQHF.

The rearrangement uses TRBV5-1 and TRBJ2-1; the match to TRBD1 covers 7 bases. V gave up 4 bases and J gave up 4 bases; unmatched junction bases: 2. CDR3 length: 13 residues. CDR1 is SGHRS, CDR2 YFSETQ, per germline. CDR3 sequence: CASSAGGYNEQFF. CDR3 nucleotide sequence: TGCGCCAGCAGCGCAGGGGGATACAATGAGCAGTTCTTC.

The table lists this clone with a count of one. The chain couples TRBV19 to TRBJ2-3, with TRBD2 matching over 9 bases. The V and J ends lost 2 bases and 14 bases, in that order; junction bases with no gene match: 17. This CDR3 region has 16 residues. Germline CDR1 reads LNHDA; CDR2 reads SQIVND (reference sequence). For the CDR3, the DNA is TGTGCCAGTAGTATAAGAGGGTTGTTGCGGGAGGGCCAATGGTATTTT. Translated, it gives CASSIRGLLREGQWYF.

J is TRBJ2-3 and V is TRBV21-1; the table's TRBD1 call for D was not verified on the DNA. TRBV21-1 is a pseudogene. This CDR3 is 17 amino acids long. CDR3 DNA: TGTGCCAGCAGCAAAGTAGCCGACAGAAATTGCACAGATACGCAGTATTTT. As protein: CASSKVADRNCTDTQYF.

The chain has TRBV7-2 and TRBJ2-3, with D maybe TRBD2 (5 bases). Trimming took off 1 base at V and 8 bases at J, with 13 bases between the two ends. There are 14 residues in the CDR3. Germline CDR1 is SGHTA and CDR2 is FQGNSA. The CDR3 DNA reads as TGTGCCAGCAGCTTAGTTGTGCCGGGGAGTACGCAGTATTTT. This gives the protein CASSLVVPGSTQYF.

Comment on this clone: The sample carries other DNA sequences with the same CDR3. The chain employs TRBV6-5 and TRBJ2-3; D unresolved. Trimming pared 6 bases from V and 2 bases from J, leaving 6 bases between. There are 12 residues in the CDR3. The V gene's germline CDR1 is MNHEY and CDR2 SVGAGI. CDR3 in amino acids: CASSRSTDTQYF. CDR3 DNA sequence: TGTGCCAGCAGCAGATCCACAGATACGCAGTATTTT.

The rearrangement joins TRBV5-1 to TRBJ2-7, with 9 bases lining up with TRBD1. The CDR3 is 14 residues long. Trimming at V came to 2 bases and at J to 5 bases, leaving 5 bases not matched to a gene. Germline CDR1 is SGHRS and CDR2 is YFSETQ. The CDR3 is CASSFGTGYHEQYF. The DNA for the CDR3 is TGCGCCAGCAGCTTTGGGACAGGGTACCACGAGCAGTACTTC.

CDR3 in amino acids: CASREQGLVDEQYF. The CDR3 bases are TGTGCCAGCAGGGAACAGGGTTTAGTCGACGAGCAGTACTTC. The chain couples TRBV6-6 to TRBJ2-7; TRBD1 is a possible D gene (6 bases). There are 14 residues in the CDR3. V shed 6 bases and J shed 5 bases, with 17 bases lying between them. Germline V gives CDR1 MNHNY, CDR2 SVGAGI (reference sequence).